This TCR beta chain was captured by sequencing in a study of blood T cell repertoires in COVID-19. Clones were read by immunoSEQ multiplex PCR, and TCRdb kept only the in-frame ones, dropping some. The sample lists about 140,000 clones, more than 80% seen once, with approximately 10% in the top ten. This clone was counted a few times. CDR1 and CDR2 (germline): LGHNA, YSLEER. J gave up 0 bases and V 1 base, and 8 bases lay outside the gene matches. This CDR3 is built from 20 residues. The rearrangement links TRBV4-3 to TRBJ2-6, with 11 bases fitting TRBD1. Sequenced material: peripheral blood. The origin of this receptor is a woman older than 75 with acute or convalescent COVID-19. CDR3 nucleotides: TGCGCCAGCAGCCAAGGCGACGGACAGGGGGCCTTCTCTGGGGCCAACGTCCTGACTTTC. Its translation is CASSQGDGQGAFSGANVLTF.